The entry below describes one TCR beta chain. Its antigen remains unknown. Produced via immunoSEQ multiplex PCR; TCRdb's table is partial and in-frame only. Altogether just under 35,000 clones are present, around 86% being singletons, with the ten largest covering 8% to 13%. With 4 bases removed from V and 2 bases from J, the gap between germline ends came to 7 bases. The CDR3 contains 13 residues. Germline-derived CDR1 and CDR2 are MNHEY and SVGAGI. This specimen comes from a study of T cell responses to AZD1222 COVID-19 vaccine. Study-wide results and caveats: Repertoires were obtained solely post-peak T cell response. Baseline antibody screening turned up just a handful of seropositive AZD1222 recipients.

This specimen consisted of peripheral blood, obtained 28 days after the second AZD1222 dose. The sequence came from an adult who received the AZD1222 COVID-19 vaccine. V and J are TRBV6-5 and TRBJ2-3; no reliable D call. The CDR3 protein is CASSSLFTDTQYF. The CDR3 coding sequence is TGTGCCAGCAGTTCCCTATTCACAGATACGCAGTATTTT.